The present T cell receptor (beta chain) was sequenced within a study of OX40 agonist ivuxolimab in advanced cancers. The J segment lost 4 bases and the V segment lost 0 bases, leaving 11 bases of the junction unmatched. Germline V gene sequence: CDR1 SGHRS, CDR2 YFSETQ. There are 17 residues in the CDR3. Findings of the study overall: Clonal expansion from baseline to week 6 occurred in both CD4+ and CD8+ T cells. Specificity for antigen went undetermined in the expanded peripheral T cells.

To note about this clone: The antigen is undetermined.

Excluded were patients having autoimmune disease history or systemic immunosuppression. The method was immunoSEQ multiplex PCR; TCRdb's version includes in-frame clones alone and lacks a portion of them. The sample carries about 53,000 clones, about four fifths recorded once. The V and J genes are TRBV5-1 and TRBJ2-3, with TRBD2 matching over 7 bases. The specimen was CD4+ or CD8+ T cells sorted from blood, collected in a trial of the OX40 agonist ivuxolimab. The TCR comes from an adult with an advanced solid tumor such as melanoma, head and neck, liver or kidney cancer. The CDR3 DNA reads TGCGCCAGCAGCTTGGGATCGGCGGGAGAACCCCCAGATACGCAGTATTTT. It translates to CASSLGSAGEPPDTQYF.